Each of the 7 T cell receptor beta chains below was sequenced from the same sample in a study of identical twins. TCRdb reprocessed the 5' RACE reads with MiXCR, giving one entry per CDR3 protein. The table has around 500,000 distinct CDR3 sequences, around 14% seen once; the top ten hold roughly 0.5%. This sample was also put to use in a study of yellow fever vaccine responses in identical twins.

Sequences were obtained from CD4+ T cells sorted from blood. All receptors derive from a young woman in good health.

The V and J genes are TRBV7-2 and TRBJ2-3; D is perhaps TRBD2 (6 bases). In germline, CDR1 is SGHTA, CDR2 FQGNSA. This CDR3 is 14 amino acids long. Trimming took 1 base from V and 4 from J, leaving 9 bases between them. CDR3 nucleotides: TGTGCCAGCAGCTTAGGCGGGACCTCAGATACGCAGTATTTT. It codes for CASSLGGTSDTQYF.

The chain combines TRBV7-2 with TRBJ2-3; D ambiguous. Germline V lookup: CDR1 SGHTA, CDR2 FQGNSA. V was shortened by 4 bases and J by 1 base, with 12 bases between the two germline ends. The CDR3 has 15 amino acids. The CDR3 spells CASSSPSIRTDTQYF. The CDR3 nucleotides read TGTGCCAGCAGCTCCCCCTCGATTCGCACAGATACGCAGTATTTT.

Concerning this clonotype: The junction and the germline gene differ at one end; a read error may be behind it. The V and J genes are TRBV7-2 and TRBJ1-3, with D perhaps matching TRBD1 (5 bases). The CDR3 covers 13 residues. Germline CDR1 reads SGHTA; CDR2 reads FQGNSA. The CDR3 DNA reads TGTGCCAGCAGCCCCCGGGGGGGAAACGCCATATATTTT. Translation gives CASSPRGGNAIYF.

In its sample, this clonotype was seen many times. This chain links TRBV12-3 or TRBV12-4 with TRBJ2-2; D tentatively reads TRBD1 or TRBD2 (5 bases each). V was clipped by 3 bases and J by 7 bases, with 12 bases between them. The CDR3 sequence is 14 residues long. The CDR3 sequence is CASSFTGLGGELFF. The CDR3 nucleotides are TGTGCCAGCAGTTTCACGGGGCTAGGCGGGGAGCTGTTTTTT.

This clonotype has a handful of counts. The junction does not match germline at one end; this may be a read error. The V gene is TRBV10-3, the J gene TRBJ1-1, with a possible D match to TRBD1 (6 bases). Looked up from germline, CDR1 is ENHRY and CDR2 is SYGVKD. This CDR3 has 16 amino acids. The CDR3 sequence is CAIGDLGNRANTEAFF. CDR3 coding DNA: TGTGCCATCGGTGATTTAGGTAACAGGGCTAACACTGAAGCTTTCTTT.

This rearrangement joins TRBV2 to TRBJ2-7; 12 nucleotides agree with TRBD2. The CDR3 length is 15 residues. Per germline, CDR1 SNHLY and CDR2 FYNNEI. Trimming at V came to 7 bases and at J to 3 bases, leaving 7 bases not matched to a gene. The CDR3: CASTLGLAGNYEQYF. The CDR3 bases are TGTGCCAGCACCCTAGGACTAGCGGGGAACTACGAGCAGTACTTC.

The gene calls are TRBV6-2 or TRBV6-3 and TRBJ2-1; 9 bases line up with TRBD1. V shed 5 bases and J 0 bases; nucleotides not matched to a gene: 8. Germline V gives CDR1 MNHEY, CDR2 SVGEGT. This CDR3 is built from 17 residues. CDR3 nucleotides: TGTGCCAGCAGTCATGAACAGGGGGCTGTCTCCTACAATGAGCAGTTCTTC. As protein: CASSHEQGAVSYNEQFF.